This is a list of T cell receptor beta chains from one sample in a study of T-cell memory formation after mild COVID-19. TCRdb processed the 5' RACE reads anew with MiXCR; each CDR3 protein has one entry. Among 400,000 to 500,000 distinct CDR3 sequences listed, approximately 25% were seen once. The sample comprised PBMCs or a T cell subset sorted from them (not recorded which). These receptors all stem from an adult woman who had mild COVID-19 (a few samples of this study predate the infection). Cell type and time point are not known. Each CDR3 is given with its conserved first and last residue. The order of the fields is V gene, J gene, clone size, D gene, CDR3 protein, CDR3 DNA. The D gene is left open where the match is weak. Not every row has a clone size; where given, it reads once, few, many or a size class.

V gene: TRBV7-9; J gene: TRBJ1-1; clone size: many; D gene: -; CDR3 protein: CASSPRGVNTEAFF; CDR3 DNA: TGTGCCAGCAGCCCCCGGGGGGTGAACACTGAAGCTTTCTTT
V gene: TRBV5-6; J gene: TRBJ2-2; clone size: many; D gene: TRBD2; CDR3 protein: CASSLVASGDTGELFF; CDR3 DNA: TGTGCCAGCAGCTTGGTGGCTAGCGGGGACACCGGGGAGCTGTTTTTT
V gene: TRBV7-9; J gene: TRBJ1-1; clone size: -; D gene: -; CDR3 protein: CASSRSGGQTTEAFF; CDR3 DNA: TGTGCCAGCAGCCGGAGCGGAGGACAGACTACTGAAGCTTTCTTT
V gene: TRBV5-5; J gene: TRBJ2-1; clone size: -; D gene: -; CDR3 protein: CASSLVRGSNEQFF; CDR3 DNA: TGTGCCAGCAGCTTGGTTCGGGGCAGCAATGAGCAGTTCTTC
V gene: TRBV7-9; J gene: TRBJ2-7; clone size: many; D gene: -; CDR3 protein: CASSPTGPSYEQYF; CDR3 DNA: TGTGCCAGCAGCCCGACAGGTCCCTCCTACGAGCAGTACTTC
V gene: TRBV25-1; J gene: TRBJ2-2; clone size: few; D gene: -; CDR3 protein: CASSTRTSPAGELFF; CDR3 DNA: TGTGCCAGCAGTACCCGGACCTCTCCGGCCGGGGAGCTGTTTTTT
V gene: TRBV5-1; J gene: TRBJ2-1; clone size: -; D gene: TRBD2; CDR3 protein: CASSRGLAGAYNEQFF; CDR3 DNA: TGCGCCAGCAGCCGGGGACTAGCGGGAGCCTACAATGAGCAGTTCTTC
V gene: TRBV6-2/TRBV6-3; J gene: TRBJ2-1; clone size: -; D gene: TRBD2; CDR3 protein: CASSYEAGARNEQFF; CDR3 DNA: TGTGCCAGCAGTTATGAAGCGGGAGCACGGAATGAGCAGTTCTTC
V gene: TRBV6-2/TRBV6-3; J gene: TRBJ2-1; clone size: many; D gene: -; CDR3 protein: CASTQRRSASSYNEQFF; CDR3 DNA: TGTGCCAGCACCCAACGAAGAAGCGCGAGCTCCTACAATGAGCAGTTCTTC
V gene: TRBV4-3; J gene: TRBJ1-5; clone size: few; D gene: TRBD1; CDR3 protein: CASSHFDRGQPQHF; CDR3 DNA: TGCGCCAGCAGCCATTTTGACAGGGGCCAGCCCCAGCATTTT
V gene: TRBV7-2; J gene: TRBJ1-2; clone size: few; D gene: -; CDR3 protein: CASSSQASSWGYTF; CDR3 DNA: TGTGCCAGCAGCTCCCAGGCCTCAAGCTGGGGCTACACCTTC
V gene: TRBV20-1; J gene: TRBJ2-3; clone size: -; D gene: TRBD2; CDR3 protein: CSASSGVGTDTQYF; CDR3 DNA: TGCAGTGCTTCTAGCGGGGTGGGCACAGATACGCAGTATTTT
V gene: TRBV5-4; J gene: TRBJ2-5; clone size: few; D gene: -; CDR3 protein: CASSLKGQETQYF; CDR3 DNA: TGTGCCAGCAGCTTGAAGGGGCAAGAGACCCAGTACTTC
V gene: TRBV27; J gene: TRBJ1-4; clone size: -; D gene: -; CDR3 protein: CASSFLGQSKGNEKLFF; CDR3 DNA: TGTGCCAGCAGTTTCCTAGGACAGTCAAAGGGAAATGAAAAACTGTTTTTT
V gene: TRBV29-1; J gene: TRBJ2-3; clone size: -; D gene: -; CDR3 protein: CSVEPLGTRTDTQYF; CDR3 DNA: TGCAGCGTCGAACCTCTTGGGACGCGCACAGATACGCAGTATTTT
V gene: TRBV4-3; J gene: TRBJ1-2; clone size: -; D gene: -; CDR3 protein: CASSQDQLRGYTF; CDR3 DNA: TGCGCCAGCAGCCAAGACCAGTTGAGGGGCTACACCTTC
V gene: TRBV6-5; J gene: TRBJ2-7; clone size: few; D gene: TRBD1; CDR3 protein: CASSYSVGTGAYEQYF; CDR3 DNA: TGTGCCAGCAGTTACTCGGTCGGGACAGGAGCCTACGAGCAGTACTTC
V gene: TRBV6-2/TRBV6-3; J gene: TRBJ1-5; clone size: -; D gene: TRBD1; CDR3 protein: CASSYQGAKQPQHF; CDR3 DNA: TGTGCCAGCAGTTACCAGGGGGCAAAGCAGCCCCAGCATTTT
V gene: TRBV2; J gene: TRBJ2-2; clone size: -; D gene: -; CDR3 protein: CASKASFTGELFF; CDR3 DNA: TGTGCCAGCAAGGCCAGCTTCACCGGGGAGCTGTTTTTT
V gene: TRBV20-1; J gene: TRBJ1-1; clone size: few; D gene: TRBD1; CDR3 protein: CSANRDRGLMNTEAFF; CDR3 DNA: TGCAGTGCTAACCGGGACAGGGGCCTTATGAACACTGAAGCTTTCTTT
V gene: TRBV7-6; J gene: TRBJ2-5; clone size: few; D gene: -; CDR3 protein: CASGREGRRSETQYF; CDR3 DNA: TGTGCCAGCGGACGCGAGGGGCGAAGGTCCGAGACCCAGTACTTC
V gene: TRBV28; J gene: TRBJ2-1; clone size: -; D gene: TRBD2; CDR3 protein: CASSTLAGGPEEQFF; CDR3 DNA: TGTGCCAGCAGTACACTAGCGGGGGGGCCCGAAGAGCAGTTCTTC
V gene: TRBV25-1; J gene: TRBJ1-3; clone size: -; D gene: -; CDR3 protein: CASSDLGGAGNTIYF; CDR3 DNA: TGTGCCAGCAGTGATCTAGGGGGAGCTGGAAACACCATATATTTT
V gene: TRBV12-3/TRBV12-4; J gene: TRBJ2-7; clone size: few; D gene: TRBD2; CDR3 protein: CASSFEGASGGPSSYEQYF; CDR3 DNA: TGTGCCAGCAGTTTTGAGGGGGCTAGCGGGGGCCCGAGCTCCTACGAGCAGTACTTC
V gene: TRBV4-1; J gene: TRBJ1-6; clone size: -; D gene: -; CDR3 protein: CASSQVAGDSPLHF; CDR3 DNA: TGCGCCAGCAGCCAAGTGGCAGGGGATTCACCCCTCCACTTT
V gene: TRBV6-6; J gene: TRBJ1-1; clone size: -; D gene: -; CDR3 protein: CASSYSAEGTEAFF; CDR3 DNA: TGTGCCAGCAGTTACTCAGCGGAGGGAACTGAAGCTTTCTTT
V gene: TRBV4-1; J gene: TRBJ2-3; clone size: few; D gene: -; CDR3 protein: CASSQRDSTDTQYF; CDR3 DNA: TGCGCCAGCAGCCAAAGGGATAGCACAGATACGCAGTATTTT
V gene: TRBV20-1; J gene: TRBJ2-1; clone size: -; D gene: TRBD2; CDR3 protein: CSAPSRDVRGAGNEQFF; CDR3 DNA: TGCAGTGCTCCCTCCCGGGATGTGCGGGGGGCCGGGAATGAGCAGTTCTTC
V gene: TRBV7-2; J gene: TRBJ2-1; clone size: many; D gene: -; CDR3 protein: CASSPPGALGEQFF; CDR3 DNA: TGTGCCAGCAGCCCCCCGGGGGCTCTGGGAGAGCAGTTCTTC
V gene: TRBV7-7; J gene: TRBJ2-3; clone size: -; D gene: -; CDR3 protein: CASSPDEQGGTDTQYF; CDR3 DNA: TGTGCCAGCAGCCCTGATGAACAGGGGGGGACAGATACGCAGTATTTT
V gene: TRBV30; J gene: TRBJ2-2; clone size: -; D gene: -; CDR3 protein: CAWSPTTVNTGELFF; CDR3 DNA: TGTGCCTGGAGCCCGACGACGGTGAACACCGGGGAGCTGTTTTTT
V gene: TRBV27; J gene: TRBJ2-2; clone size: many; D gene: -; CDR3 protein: CASRSDRSNTGELFF; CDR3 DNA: TGTGCCAGCCGCTCAGACAGGAGTAACACCGGGGAGCTGTTTTTT
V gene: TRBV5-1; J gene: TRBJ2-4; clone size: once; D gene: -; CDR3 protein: CASSIPGPYQNIAKNIQYF; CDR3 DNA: TGCGCCAGCAGCATTCCGGGACCTTACCAGAACATAGCCAAAAACATTCAGTACTTC
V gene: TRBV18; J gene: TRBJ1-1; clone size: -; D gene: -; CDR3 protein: CASSPLRDLNTEAFF; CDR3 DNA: TGTGCCAGCTCACCTCTCAGGGACTTAAACACTGAAGCTTTCTTT
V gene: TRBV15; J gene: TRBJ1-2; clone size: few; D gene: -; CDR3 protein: CATSRDRVNLYGYTF; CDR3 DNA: TGTGCCACCAGCAGAGATAGGGTCAACCTCTATGGCTACACCTTC
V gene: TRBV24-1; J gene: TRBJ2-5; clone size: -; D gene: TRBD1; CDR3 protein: CATSDTGQGSETQYF; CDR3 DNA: TGTGCCACCAGTGATACCGGACAGGGGTCAGAGACCCAGTACTTC
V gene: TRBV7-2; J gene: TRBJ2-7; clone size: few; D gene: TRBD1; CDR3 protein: CASSKTGDLRSYEQYF; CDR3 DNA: TGTGCCAGCAGCAAAACAGGGGATTTGAGGTCCTACGAGCAGTACTTC